The clone carrying this TCR beta chain came up once. As yet, its antigen is unknown. The data originate from a study of shared clonotypes between healthy human individuals. Original data processing: In the immunoSEQ data, sequences were junction-only and lacked quality scores, so filtering differed. Libraries were prepared by immunoSEQ multiplex PCR; TCRdb keeps only in-frame clonotypes and omits some of them. From that table come the V and J calls and clone size; the DNA was used to work out D and trimming. In the table there are approximately 2.4 million clones, approximately 96% of which are singletons. The germline gives CDR1 MNHEY, CDR2 SVGAGI. This CDR3 has 15 amino acids. V was clipped by 7 bases and J by 8 bases; unmatched bases: 11. Division of CD4+ cells produced a CD45RA+ naive subset and a CD45RA-negative memory subset. Notes on the study in general: Generally, naive subsets (rather than memory subsets) showed larger estimated richness.

The TCR sequence derives from a man in his late teens or twenties in good health. The J gene is TRBJ2-1, the V gene TRBV6-5; the match to TRBD2 covers 10 bases. What was sequenced was naive CD4+ T cells sorted from blood. Sample subset: CD45RA+ positively selected. CDR3 loop: CASIAGAGGRYEQFF. CDR3 sequence (DNA): TGTGCCAGCATAGCGGGAGCGGGAGGGAGGTATGAGCAGTTCTTC.